The clone carrying this T cell receptor (beta chain) was seen at least ten times. No antigen is known for it. These data originate in a study of type 1 regulatory T cells. TCRdb used MiXCR to reprocess the reads, holding one entry per CDR3 protein. The table has tens of thousands of distinct CDR3 sequences, 12% seen once. Losses at the gene ends were 5 bases for V and 6 bases for J; bases not matched to a gene: 4. The CDR3 consists of 13 residues. Germline V CDR1 and CDR2: MNHEY, SVGEGT. The sequence was collected from a human donor in good health. The sample consisted of cultured non-Tr1 T cells, either the whole culture or a sorted T cell fraction (not recorded which). The chain couples TRBV6-2 or TRBV6-3 to TRBJ1-2; 9 nucleotides match TRBD1. CDR3 nucleotides: TGTGCCAGCAGTAAAACAGGGGGCCATGGCTACACCTTC. Protein: CASSKTGGHGYTF.